The 10 T cell receptor beta chains below come from one sample, sequenced in a study of shared T cell receptors in the human thymus. The method was immunoSEQ multiplex PCR; TCRdb's version includes in-frame clones alone and lacks a portion of them. Of some 700,000 clones in the sample, 80% to 90% were seen once. These data are also associated with another study on human thymus T cells.

The sequencing sample was made of thymocytes. These receptors were taken from a girl less than two years old with a congenital heart defect.

The J gene is TRBJ2-7, the V gene TRBV4-1, with 10 bases aligning to TRBD1. Trimming removed 7 bases from V and 6 bases from J; junction bases left unmatched: 18. CDR1 and CDR2 (germline): MGHRA, YSYEKL. This CDR3 contains 17 residues. This chain's CDR3 is CASTREGTGTGVSEQYF. The CDR3 nucleotides are TGCGCCAGCACCCGCGAGGGAACCGGGACAGGGGTGTCCGAGCAGTACTTC.

The V gene is TRBV28, the J gene TRBJ2-3; D gene uncertain. This CDR3 has 16 amino acids. Germline-derived CDR1 and CDR2 are MDHEN and SYDVKM. V dropped 6 bases and J dropped 3 bases, with 19 bases sitting between them. The CDR3 coding sequence is TGTGCCAGCAGCCTTCCCCCTCCCGCTAAGACAGATACGCAGTATTTT. This gives the protein CASSLPPPAKTDTQYF.

The chain combines TRBV18 with TRBJ1-2; possibly TRBD1 for D (6 bases). This CDR3 has 17 residues. Trimming took off 3 bases at V and 1 base at J, with 18 bases between the two ends. Germline CDR1 reads KGHSH; CDR2 reads LQKENI. CDR3 DNA: TGTGCCAGCTCACCTACTCTACCTCGACAGGTTAACTATGGCTACACCTTC. Translated: CASSPTLPRQVNYGYTF.

The rearrangement uses TRBV10-2 and TRBJ2-1; TRBD1 matches at 8 bases. The CDR3 sequence is 14 residues long. The germline V gene encodes CDR1 WSHSY and CDR2 SAAADI. The V and J ends lost 7 bases and 6 bases, in that order; junction bases with no gene match: 8. The CDR3 nucleotides read TGCGCCAGCAACGGGCAGGGGGCTGGCAATGAGCAGTTCTTC. Protein product: CASNGQGAGNEQFF.

V gene TRBV15 combines with J gene TRBJ1-6, with D unclear. V lost 0 bases, J lost 5 bases, and 14 bases lay in between. Germline V lookup: CDR1 LNHNV, CDR2 YYDKDF (reference sequence). This CDR3 has 17 residues. The CDR3, as DNA: TGTGCCACCAGCAGAGAATCATTTGGAGAGGATAATTCACCCCTCCACTTT. This gives the protein CATSRESFGEDNSPLHF.

As regards this clone: Other nucleotide sequences in the sample specify the same CDR3. The V and J genes are TRBV11-2 and TRBJ1-6; possibly TRBD1 for D (6 bases). The CDR3 contains 16 residues. V lost 5 bases and J lost 5, with 16 bases in between. In germline, CDR1 is SGHAT, CDR2 FQNNGV. The CDR3 nucleotides are TGTGCCAGCAGCGCCAAGACAGGCCCTCATAATTCACCCCTCCACTTT. Translated, it gives CASSAKTGPHNSPLHF.

The CDR3 DNA is TGTGCCACCAGCAGAGACAGGGAGGGCGCTCATTCACCCCTCCACTTT. It encodes CATSRDREGAHSPLHF. The V gene is TRBV15, the J gene TRBJ1-6, with D tentatively TRBD1 (5 bases). This CDR3 spans 16 amino acids. V gave up 0 bases and J gave up 8 bases, with 14 bases separating them. Germline V CDR1 and CDR2: LNHNV, YYDKDF (reference sequence).

The rearrangement links TRBV9 to TRBJ2-5; D may be TRBD2 (5 bases). CDR3 length: 16 amino acids. The V end was cut by 4 bases, the J end by 5 bases, with 21 bases between. Germline loops: CDR1 SGDLS, CDR2 YYNGEE. The CDR3 spells CASSHSEASPRETQYF. Here the CDR3 DNA reads TGTGCCAGCAGCCACTCGGAGGCCTCCCCGAGGGAGACCCAGTACTTC.

In nucleotides, the CDR3 is TGTGCCAGAGGAGGGGGGAGGGGGGAAGAGACCCAGTACTTC. Encoded protein: CARGGGRGEETQYF. The chain couples TRBV2 to TRBJ2-5; a possible D gene is TRBD2 (7 bases). V was pared by 9 bases and J by 3 bases, with 17 bases between. The germline V gene encodes CDR1 SNHLY and CDR2 FYNNEI. The CDR3 has 14 amino acids. Full variable domain (rest looked up from reference TRBV2 and TRBJ2-5): EPEVTQTPSHQVTQMGQEVILRCVPISNHLYFYWYRQILGQKVEFLVSFYNNEISEKSEIFDDQFSVERPDGSNFTLKIRSTKLEDSAMYFCARGGGRGEETQYFGPGTRLLVL.

This clone was found a few times. This rearrangement joins TRBV19 to TRBJ1-3, with 8 nucleotides matching TRBD1. CDR3 length: 18 amino acids. The germline CDR1 and CDR2 sequences are LNHDA and SQIVND (reference sequence). V shed 5 bases and J 3 bases; nucleotides not matched to a gene: 15. DNA of the CDR3: TGTGCCAGTAGTCCCGGACAGGGACCGATTCAGGGTGGAAACACCATATATTTT. It is translated as CASSPGQGPIQGGNTIYF.